These T cell receptor beta chains were read from a single sample in a study of T-cell memory formation after mild COVID-19. TCRdb reanalysed the 5' RACE reads using MiXCR and keeps one entry per CDR3 protein. The sample carries some 450,000 distinct CDR3 sequences, approximately 20% recorded once. The sample consisted of PBMCs or a T cell subset sorted from them (not recorded which). Receptor source: an adult woman who had mild COVID-19 (a few samples of this study predate the infection). Cell type and time point are not known. CDR3s include the opening cysteine and the closing phenylalanine or tryptophan. D genes are given only for firm matches. Size is omitted from some rows. Given values are once, few, many or a class for expanded clones.

>TRBJ2-5|few|13|TRBV20-1|TRBD1
TGCAGTGCTGGGGGGACAGGACAAGAGACCCAGTACTTC
CSAGGTGQETQYF
>TRBJ2-1|few|14|TRBV9|TRBD2
TGTGCCAGCAGCGTAGGGCGGGGGGGCAATGAGCAGTTCTTC
CASSVGRGGNEQFF
>TRBJ2-7|NA|15|TRBV24-1|TRBD2
TGTGCCACCAGTGGAATTAGCGGGTCCTCCTACGAGCAGTACTTC
CATSGISGSSYEQYF
>TRBJ1-5|NA|14|TRBV19|NA
TGTGCCAGTAGTACCCAGGAGTTTCGGCAGCCCCAGCATTTT
CASSTQEFRQPQHF
>TRBJ2-5|few|16|TRBV7-8|NA
TGTGCCAGCAGCTTACGGCCTTCCACCCTTCAAGAGACCCAGTACTTC
CASSLRPSTLQETQYF
>TRBJ2-1|NA|12|TRBV7-2|TRBD2
TGTGCCAGCAGCTGGGACTACAATGATCAGTTCTTC
CASSWDYNDQFF
>TRBJ2-1|NA|14|TRBV7-2|TRBD1
TGTGCCAGCACCCCGGGACAGGGGCGAGGTGAGCAGTTCTTC
CASTPGQGRGEQFF
>TRBJ2-3|few|14|TRBV7-3|NA
TGTGCCAGCAGCTCAGGACACCGCCCAGATACGCAGTATTTT
CASSSGHRPDTQYF
>TRBJ2-1|few|14|TRBV6-5|TRBD2
TGTGCCAGCAGTTACGCGGGGGAATACAATGAGCAGTTCTTC
CASSYAGEYNEQFF
>TRBJ2-3|NA|16|TRBV6-5|NA
TGTGCCAGCAGTTACTCGGGAACAGCAAGCACAGATACGCAGTATTTT
CASSYSGTASTDTQYF
>TRBJ2-5|NA|14|TRBV7-2|TRBD1
TGTGCCAGCAGTTCCGGGACAGGGACAGAGACCCAGTACTTC
CASSSGTGTETQYF
>TRBJ2-1|few|15|TRBV2|NA
TGTGCCAGCAGTGAAAAGCGGAGCTCCTACAATGAGCAGTTCTTC
CASSEKRSSYNEQFF
>TRBJ1-2|NA|17|TRBV9|TRBD1
TGTGCCAGCAGCGTAGATTTAATGGGGACAGGGTCCTATGGCTACACCTTC
CASSVDLMGTGSYGYTF
>TRBJ1-1|NA|15|TRBV7-3|NA
TGTGCCAGCAGCTTAACGTTAGGGGGGGACACTGAAGCTTTCTTT
CASSLTLGGDTEAFF
>TRBJ1-1|NA|15|TRBV5-5|TRBD1
TGTGCCAGCAGCACCCCGACAGGGGTTGGGACTGAAGCTTTCTTT
CASSTPTGVGTEAFF
>TRBJ2-1|few|14|TRBV4-2|TRBD1
TGTGCCAGCAGCCAACACAGGGGGTACAATGAGCAGTTCTTC
CASSQHRGYNEQFF
>TRBJ1-1|few|15|TRBV7-2|TRBD1
TGTGCCAGCAGCACGGACAGGGCAATGCACACTGAAGCTTTCTTT
CASSTDRAMHTEAFF
>TRBJ2-1|few|18|TRBV11-3|TRBD2
TGTGCCAGCAGCTCTCTTAGGGTGACAAGGCGGGGGAACAATGAGCAGTTCTTC
CASSSLRVTRRGNNEQFF
>TRBJ1-5|NA|15|TRBV6-5|TRBD1
TGTGCCAGCAGTCGACAGGGGTTGGGCAATCAGCCCCAGCATTTT
CASSRQGLGNQPQHF
>TRBJ2-1|few|14|TRBV12-3/TRBV12-4|TRBD2
TGTGCCAGCAGAGCGGGGGGGCAAAACAATGAGCAGTTCTTC
CASRAGGQNNEQFF
>TRBJ2-2|few|16|TRBV7-6|NA
TGTGCCAGCAGCTTAGACCCCAGCACATACACCGGGGAGCTGTTTTTT
CASSLDPSTYTGELFF
>TRBJ2-7|NA|14|TRBV29-1|TRBD1
TGCAGCGTTGTACGGCCCCAGGGGGCCCACGAGCAGTACTTC
CSVVRPQGAHEQYF
>TRBJ2-7|NA|13|TRBV14|TRBD1
TGTGCCAGCAGCCCACAGACAGGGGGCCCCCAGTACTTC
CASSPQTGGPQYF
>TRBJ1-1|few|15|TRBV3-1|NA
TGTGCCAGCAGCCAAGCAGGCAGTTTGAACACTGAAGCTTTCTTT
CASSQAGSLNTEAFF
>TRBJ1-5|NA|14|TRBV2|NA
TGTGCCAGCAGTACGGATCAGGGGAGACAGCCCCAGCATTTT
CASSTDQGRQPQHF
>TRBJ2-7|NA|15|TRBV4-1|NA
TGCGCCAGCAGCCAACCTATTCGTTCGATCTACGAGCAGTACTTC
CASSQPIRSIYEQYF
>TRBJ1-1|NA|14|TRBV29-1|NA
TGCAGCGTTGAAGGTCGACAGGCGAACACTGAAGCTTTCTTT
CSVEGRQANTEAFF
>TRBJ2-2|few|14|TRBV9|NA
TGTGCCAGCACCCTAGACGAGGGGGCCGGGGAGCTGTTTTTT
CASTLDEGAGELFF
>TRBJ2-2|NA|16|TRBV18|TRBD2
TGTGCCAGCTCACCAAGACTAGCGGGGGGTCCAGAAGAGCTGTTTTTT
CASSPRLAGGPEELFF
>TRBJ2-4|NA|15|TRBV7-6|TRBD1
TGTGCCAGCAGCTCACCTGGGACAGGGATGGACATTCAGTACTTC
CASSSPGTGMDIQYF
>TRBJ2-1|few|16|TRBV4-1|NA
TGCGCCAGCAGCCAAGGGCGACCTCTCTCCTACAATGAGCAGTTCTTC
CASSQGRPLSYNEQFF
>TRBJ2-7|few|15|TRBV2|NA
TGTGCCAGCAATAGGGACCGTAAAGGCTCCTACGAGCAGTACTTC
CASNRDRKGSYEQYF
>TRBJ2-7|few|18|TRBV21-1|NA
TGTGCCAGCAGCAAAACCAGACAGGCATCACCCGACAACTACGAGCAGTACTTC
CASSKTRQASPDNYEQYF
>TRBJ1-1|many|17|TRBV7-8|NA
TGTGCCAGCAGTTCCATTAAGCTCGGACGGATGAACACTGAAGCTTTCTTT
CASSSIKLGRMNTEAFF
>TRBJ2-3|many|17|TRBV7-2|TRBD2
TGTGCCAGCAGCTTAGGAGGGCTAGCGGGGATATCAGATACGCAGTATTTT
CASSLGGLAGISDTQYF
>TRBJ2-1|many|15|TRBV7-2|TRBD2
TGTGCCAGCAGCTCCCCTAGCGGGAGAAGGCATGAGCAGTTCTTC
CASSSPSGRRHEQFF
>TRBJ2-6|NA|18|TRBV21-1|NA
TGTGCCAGCAGCACCAAAGGCCAGGGGGCCCCAGGGGCCAACGTCCTGACTTTC
CASSTKGQGAPGANVLTF
>TRBJ2-1|NA|17|TRBV4-1|NA
TGCGCCAGCAGCCAAGTCCGACTAGTTAGGTCCTACAATGAGCAGTTCTTC
CASSQVRLVRSYNEQFF
>TRBJ2-3|few|17|TRBV12-3/TRBV12-4|TRBD2
TGTGCCAGCAGGCTAATGGCCGATAGCGGGGGCTCAGATACGCAGTATTTT
CASRLMADSGGSDTQYF
>TRBJ2-3|NA|14|TRBV5-1|NA
TGCGCCAGCAGCTTGTATGAGAGCACAGATACGCAGTATTTT
CASSLYESTDTQYF
>TRBJ2-7|NA|14|TRBV6-6|NA
TGTGCCAGCAGTTACGGGGGGCTAACCTACGAGCAGTACTTC
CASSYGGLTYEQYF